This is a list of T cell receptor beta chains from one sample in a study of blood T cell repertoires in COVID-19. The protocol was immunoSEQ multiplex PCR, while the TCRdb copy is restricted to in-frame clones and leaves out a portion. The sample includes about 120,000 clones, 82% of them seen just once. The sequencing sample was made of peripheral blood. The receptors come from a woman in her 70s with acute or convalescent COVID-19. Both conserved end residues are part of each CDR3. Fields, in order: CDR3 length, clone size, J gene, V gene, D gene, CDR3 DNA, CDR3 protein. A D gene is named only where the DNA matches it firmly. Not all rows give a size; the values are once, few, many and, for expanded clones, a class.

13 NA TRBJ2-1 TRBV2 NA TGTGCCAGCAGTGTTGGCTCCCAGTATGAGCAGTTCTTC CASSVGSQYEQFF
14 NA TRBJ1-3 TRBV15 NA TGTGCCACCAGCAGGAGGAGCTCTGGAAACACCATATATTTT CATSRRSSGNTIYF
13 NA TRBJ2-2 TRBV4-1 NA TGCGCCAGCAGCCAAAACTTTCCCGGGGAGCTGTTTTTT CASSQNFPGELFF
15 NA TRBJ2-3 TRBV7-2 NA TGTGCCAGCAGCACCCGGCTACAGAACACAGATACGCAGTATTTT CASSTRLQNTDTQYF
14 NA TRBJ2-1 TRBV7-3 TRBD2 TGTGCCAGCAACTCCGGGGGGGCCGAGAATGAGCAGTTCTTC CASNSGGAENEQFF
15 NA TRBJ2-3 TRBV6-4 TRBD2 TGTGCCAGCAGTGACCTAGCGGGGGGGCCAGATACGCAGTATTTT CASSDLAGGPDTQYF
12 NA TRBJ2-1 TRBV7-8 NA TGTGCCAGCAGCCCGTCCTATTATGAGCAGTTCTTC CASSPSYYEQFF
15 NA TRBJ2-7 TRBV5-1 TRBD1 TGCGCCAGCAGCTCTGCCGGGACAGACCTCTACGAGCAGTACTTC CASSSAGTDLYEQYF
15 NA TRBJ2-3 TRBV5-1 TRBD2 TGCGCCAGCAGCTTGGCCTCGGGAGGAGGGGATACGCAGTATTTT CASSLASGGGDTQYF
17 once TRBJ1-3 TRBV11-3 TRBD1 TGTGCCAGCAGCTTGGATGGGACAGGGCTTACTGGAAACACCATATATTTT CASSLDGTGLTGNTIYF
13 NA TRBJ2-3 TRBV7-8 NA TGTGCCAGCAGCCGTGACTTCACAGATACGCAGTATTTT CASSRDFTDTQYF
16 NA TRBJ1-6 TRBV23-1 NA TGCGCCAGCACGGCCATTAAACAGGGACTATGGTCACCCCTCCACTTT CASTAIKQGLWSPLHF
16 NA TRBJ1-2 TRBV19 TRBD1 TGTGCCAGTAGTTCCCCCATCCCCCACAGGGGCCCTGGCTACACCTTC CASSSPIPHRGPGYTF
15 NA TRBJ2-1 TRBV10-3 NA TGTGCCATCAGTGATGGGAGAACGACCATCAATGAGCAGTTCTTC CAISDGRTTINEQFF
13 NA TRBJ2-2 TRBV19 NA TGTGCCAGTAGTATTTGGGGGGCCGGGGAGCTGTTTTTT CASSIWGAGELFF
13 NA TRBJ1-1 TRBV12-3/TRBV12-4 NA TGTGCCAGCAGTTTGCCCCCAGCGACTGAAGCTTTCTTT CASSLPPATEAFF
15 NA TRBJ2-7 TRBV7-2 NA TGTGCCAGCAGCTTAGGCGGGACGCTCGCCTACGAGCAGTACTTC CASSLGGTLAYEQYF
13 NA TRBJ2-5 TRBV27 TRBD1 TGTGCCCGGCTCCCGACAGGGCGGGAGACCCAGTACTTC CARLPTGRETQYF
13 once TRBJ2-3 TRBV12-3/TRBV12-4 NA TGTGCCAGCAGTTTCGTCCCTAGAGGTGCGCAGTATTTT CASSFVPRGAQYF
13 NA TRBJ2-3 TRBV13 NA TGTGCCAGCAGCTTAAGAGGGGGAGATACGCAGTATTTT CASSLRGGDTQYF
17 NA TRBJ2-3 TRBV19 TRBD1 TGTGCCAGTAGTATACTACCGGGACAGGGCCCTGGGGATACGCAGTATTTT CASSILPGQGPGDTQYF
14 NA TRBJ2-5 TRBV6-7 NA TGTGCCAGCAGGCACCTATGGCTGGAGGAGACCCAGTACTTC CASRHLWLEETQYF
13 NA TRBJ1-2 TRBV4-2 NA TGTGCCAGCAGCCAAGATCCAGGGCTTGGCTACACCTTC CASSQDPGLGYTF
12 once TRBJ1-4 TRBV19 NA TGTGCCAGTAGAGACAGGAATGAAAAACTGTTTTTT CASRDRNEKLFF
16 NA TRBJ1-6 TRBV3-1/TRBV3-2 NA TGTGCCAGCAGCCCAGCGGAGAGCTCCTATAATTCACCCCTCCACTTT CASSPAESSYNSPLHF
15 NA TRBJ1-2 TRBV9 TRBD1 TGTGCCAGCAGCCCCCGGACAGGGACTAACTATGGCTACACCTTC CASSPRTGTNYGYTF
17 NA TRBJ1-5 TRBV3-1/TRBV3-2 TRBD1 TGTGCCAGCAGCCATCTCCGGGACAGCCCCTTCAATCAGCCCCAGCATTTT CASSHLRDSPFNQPQHF
14 NA TRBJ2-5 TRBV18 NA TGTGCCAGCTCACCCCCGTCCGACAGGGAGACCCAGTACTTC CASSPPSDRETQYF
14 NA TRBJ1-1 TRBV11-3 TRBD1 TGTGCCAGCAGCCCCCGGACAGGGGTCACTGAAGCTTTCTTT CASSPRTGVTEAFF
16 NA TRBJ2-1 TRBV5-5 TRBD1 TGTGCCAGCAGCTTCCGGGACAGGGGGGCGGGCGATGAGCAGTTCTTC CASSFRDRGAGDEQFF
14 NA TRBJ2-3 TRBV7-9 NA TGTGCCAGCAGCTTAGGTCCCATGTCAGATACGCAGTATTTT CASSLGPMSDTQYF
16 NA TRBJ2-7 TRBV27 TRBD2 TGTGCCAGCAGTTTAGGAGAACCAGCGGGGGCAGTGCAGCAGTACTTC CASSLGEPAGAVQQYF
14 NA TRBJ1-2 TRBV5-1 TRBD1 TGCGCCAGCAGCCTCCAGGGACAGCAATATGGCTACACCTTC CASSLQGQQYGYTF
15 NA TRBJ1-3 TRBV2 NA TGTGCCAGCAGTTCGAGCCGGGTCTCTGGAAACACCATATATTTT CASSSSRVSGNTIYF
16 NA TRBJ2-3 TRBV7-2 TRBD2 TGTGCCAGCAGCTTAGGGCGGGGGGGCCCCCCAGATACGCAGTATTTT CASSLGRGGPPDTQYF
13 NA TRBJ1-2 TRBV7-9 NA TGTGCCAGCAGCGTAGGGACACTCTATGGCTACACCTTC CASSVGTLYGYTF
13 NA TRBJ2-2 TRBV7-9 NA TGTGCCAGCAGCTTCATCGGCACCGGGGAGCTGTTTTTT CASSFIGTGELFF
15 NA TRBJ2-7 TRBV7-2 TRBD1 TGTGCCAGCAGCTACACGGACAGGGGTGTCTACGAGCAGTACTTC CASSYTDRGVYEQYF
15 NA TRBJ1-1 TRBV4-3 NA TGCGCCAGCAGCCCCGATAAAACAGGAAACACTGAAGCTTTCTTT CASSPDKTGNTEAFF
12 NA TRBJ2-3 TRBV7-6 TRBD2 TGTGCCACCGCGGGGGTGACAGATACGCAGTATTTT CATAGVTDTQYF
13 NA TRBJ1-2 TRBV2 NA TGTGCCTCTTCACAGGAGTCTAACTATGGCTACACCTTC CASSQESNYGYTF
15 NA TRBJ1-2 TRBV5-1 TRBD1 TGCGCCAGCAGCTTGGCCGGGACAGGGGTTGTTGGCTACACCTTC CASSLAGTGVVGYTF
13 NA TRBJ2-7 TRBV7-9 TRBD2 TGTGCCAGCAGCTTGGGAGGGCCCTACGAGCAGTACTTC CASSLGGPYEQYF
15 NA TRBJ1-1 TRBV5-1 NA TGCGCCAGCAGCTTTCTCACAGGGATGAACACTGAAGCTTTCTTT CASSFLTGMNTEAFF
16 once TRBJ1-4 TRBV6-5 TRBD1 TGTGCCAGCAGTTACTCGCCGACAGGGGGCACTAGGAAACTGTTTTTT CASSYSPTGGTRKLFF
16 NA TRBJ1-1 TRBV5-4 NA TGTGCCAGCAGCTTGGTTTCCGGACAGTATATTCTCGAAGCTTTCTTT CASSLVSGQYILEAFF
17 NA TRBJ1-2 TRBV21-1 NA TGTGCCAGCAGCTTTCGGGACAGGGGGCGCTTTTACTATGGCTACACCTTC CASSFRDRGRFYYGYTF
19 NA TRBJ1-5 TRBV6-6 TRBD1 TGTGCCAGCAGTCATGAATGGGCAGGGGGTATTGGGGGCAATCAGCCCCAGCATTTT CASSHEWAGGIGGNQPQHF
17 NA TRBJ2-3 TRBV24-1 TRBD2 TGTGCCACCAGTGATCTGGGGACTAGCGGGGGGTCAGATACGCAGTATTTT CATSDLGTSGGSDTQYF
15 NA TRBJ1-1 TRBV7-9 TRBD1 TGTGCCAGCAGCGAAAGGGACAGGGGTCCCGCCGAAGCTTTCTTT CASSERDRGPAEAFF
15 NA TRBJ2-1 TRBV10-3 TRBD2 TGTGCCATCAGTTCAGGGACTAGCGGGGGGGCCGAGCAGTTCTTC CAISSGTSGGAEQFF
15 NA TRBJ2-3 TRBV3-1/TRBV3-2 NA TGTGCCAGCAGCCAGCTAGCGCTAAGCACAGATACGCAGTATTTT CASSQLALSTDTQYF